Detailed here is one T cell receptor beta chain. The target antigen is unknown. The sample belongs to a study of cytomegalovirus exposure and HLA in healthy donors. Study observations and caveats: The authors assumed roughly uniform sequencing depth across donors for presence/absence analyses. An analysis that was carried out later associated 15,000 to 20,000 TCR beta sequences with HLA alleles at 0.05 false discovery rate.

This CDR3 region has 15 residues. Trimming removed 3 bases from V and 5 bases from J; junction bases left unmatched: 5. Germline assignment: CDR1 LNHDA and CDR2 SQIVND (reference sequence). With 60 Vbeta and 13 Jbeta primers, the PCR was carried out. Measured with immunoSEQ multiplex PCR; TCRdb has only the in-frame clones, and not every one. The sample lists 140,000 to 150,000 clones; about 80% were seen once. The origin of this receptor is a woman aged 55-69 years in good health and CMV-seropositive. The chain joins TRBV19 to TRBJ1-5; TRBD1 matches 9 bases. Sample: PBMCs. CDR3 sequence (DNA): TGTGCCAGTAGTATGGACAGGGGCGAGGATCAGCCCCAGCATTTT. Translated: CASSMDRGEDQPQHF.